This T cell receptor beta chain was identified during a study of shared clonotypes between healthy human individuals. Study information: Donors had three CD4 naive, three CD4 memory, two CD8 naive and one CD8 memory plate apiece.

V lost 5 bases and J 4 bases, leaving 14 bases between the germline ends. Germline V gives CDR1 MNHEY, CDR2 SMNVEV (reference sequence). The CDR3 totals 14 residues. Comments on this clone: No antigen is known for it.

Study observations and caveats: Among non-shared clonotypes, generation probabilities were lower than among those shared by all four donors.

Assay: immunoSEQ multiplex PCR; the TCRdb copy retains only in-frame clones and omits some. The sample contains some 2.3 million clones, about 92% of which appear only once. Caucasian adults living in Nashville, Tennessee, provided all samples. The rearrangement links TRBV27 to TRBJ2-5, with unresolved D. The sequenced material came from naive CD4+ T cells from PBMCs. Subset noted: CD45RA+ positively selected. The source of this sequence is a man aged 18-30 years in good health. Some clones in this sample may be carry-over from other donors' samples. In DNA form, the CDR3 reads TGTGCCAGCAGTCCCCTACGAGGCTTAGAGACCCAGTACTTC. It is translated as CASSPLRGLETQYF.